This TCR beta chain was found in a study of T-cell reconstitution after alpha-beta-depleted transplantation in children. Study-wide results and limits: TCRbeta diversity was high at day 60 in some patients (a result of surviving recipient T cells and thymic progenitors). Newly produced T cells mostly provided counts and TCRbeta diversity after one year, as hyperexpanded clones declined. At around two months after transplant, the alpha-beta T cells were reportedly derived from several hundred expanded clones that came from non-depleted graft cells.

V was shortened by 2 bases and J by 3 bases, with 7 bases between the two germline ends. In germline, CDR1 is SQVTM, CDR2 ANQGSEA. This CDR3 has 12 residues. This sample's TCRbeta library carried unique molecular identifier barcodes. TCRdb used MiXCR to reprocess the PCR reads, holding one entry per CDR3 protein. The data contain 150,000 to 200,000 distinct CDR3 sequences, just under 6.5% of them singletons. In its sample, this clonotype was seen many times. Its antigen is as yet unknown. Sequencing used PBMCs, obtained before TCRalphabeta/CD19-depleted stem cell transplant. The chain combines TRBV29-1 with TRBJ1-2; unclear D gene. This receptor was taken from a girl under three years old with combined immunodeficiency, due to receive a stem cell transplant. The CDR3 DNA reads as TGCAGCGTTGAATGGGCTGACTATGGCTACACCTTC. Protein: CSVEWADYGYTF.